This T cell receptor beta chain was retrieved from a study of blood T cell repertoires in COVID-19. Turning to the study itself: The samples span acute and convalescent COVID-19 from the United States, Italy and Spain. PBMCs, B-cell-depleted T cells, or T cells provided the cDNA or gDNA that made up the material.

CDR3 length: 15 residues. The germline CDR1 and CDR2 sequences are SEHNR and FQNEAQ (reference sequence). Trimming pared 1 base from V and 1 base from J, leaving 7 bases between. Using immunoSEQ multiplex PCR, the repertoire was profiled, and TCRdb retains in-frame clones only, with some absent. The sample carries roughly 100,000 clones, roughly 80% recorded once. Specimen: peripheral blood. The origin of this receptor is a man aged 55 to 70 with acute or convalescent COVID-19. The chain is built from TRBV7-9 and TRBJ2-2; D is uncertain. As DNA, the CDR3 is TGTGCCAGCAGCTTAGTCTCCTGGAACACCGGGGAGCTGTTTTTT. Translating gives CASSLVSWNTGELFF.